This TCR beta chain is from a study of blood T cell repertoires in COVID-19. The wider study: Nucleic acid was either cDNA or gDNA, and it came from T cells, B-cell-depleted T cells, or PBMCs.

CDR1 is MNHEY, CDR2 SMNVEV, per germline (reference sequence). V lost 7 bases and J lost 7, with 19 bases in between. The CDR3 loop spans 14 amino acids. Using immunoSEQ multiplex PCR, the repertoire was profiled, and TCRdb retains in-frame clones only, with some absent. The data show 250,000 to 300,000 clones, approximately 86% seen once. The sequenced sample consisted of peripheral blood. This receptor was obtained from a man aged 18 to 30 with active or convalescent COVID-19. V gene TRBV27 combines with J gene TRBJ1-2; D gene unclear. This CDR3 is CASKALGTAGGYTF. CDR3 nucleotide sequence: TGTGCCAGCAAGGCTTTAGGAACAGCGGGTGGCTACACCTTC.